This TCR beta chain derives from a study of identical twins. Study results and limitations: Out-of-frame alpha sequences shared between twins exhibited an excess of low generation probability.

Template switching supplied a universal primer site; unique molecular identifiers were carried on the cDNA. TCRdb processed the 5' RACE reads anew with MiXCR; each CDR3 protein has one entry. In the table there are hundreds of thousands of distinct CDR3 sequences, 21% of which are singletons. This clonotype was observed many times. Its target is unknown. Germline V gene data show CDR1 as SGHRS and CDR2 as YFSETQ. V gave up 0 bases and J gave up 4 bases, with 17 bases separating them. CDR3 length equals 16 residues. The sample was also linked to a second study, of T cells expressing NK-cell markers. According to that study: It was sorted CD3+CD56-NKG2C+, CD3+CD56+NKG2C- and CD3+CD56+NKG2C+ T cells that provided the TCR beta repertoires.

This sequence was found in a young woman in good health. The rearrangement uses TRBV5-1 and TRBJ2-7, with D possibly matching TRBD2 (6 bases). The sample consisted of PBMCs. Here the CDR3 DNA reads TGCGCCAGCAGCTTGGCCGGGTTGGAGGGGCGGTACGAGCAGTACTTC. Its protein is CASSLAGLEGRYEQYF.